Listed below are T cell receptor beta chains from one sample, sequenced in a study of T cell responses to AZD1222 COVID-19 vaccine. Assay used: immunoSEQ multiplex PCR; TCRdb lists only in-frame clones, some missing. The repertoire holds fewer than 150,000 clones, with 90% as singletons. Sequenced here: peripheral blood, sampled on day 0 of AZD1222 vaccination. The receptors shown here come from an adult in good health. The CDR3 runs from the conserved cysteine through the conserved F or W. The order of the fields is CDR3 DNA, CDR3 protein, CDR3 length, clone size, D gene, V gene, J gene. A D gene is named only where the DNA matches it firmly. Clone size is stated in some rows and not others, as once, few, many or a class when expanded.

DNA: TGTGCCAGCAGCTTAGGGGGGGACTATGGCTACACCTTC; CDR3: CASSLGGDYGYTF; length: 13; size: NA; D: NA; V: TRBV13; J: TRBJ1-2
DNA: TGCGCCAGCAGCTCCCCTGAGCGGTATCAAGAGACCCAGTACTTC; CDR3: CASSSPERYQETQYF; length: 15; size: NA; D: NA; V: TRBV5-1; J: TRBJ2-5
DNA: TGTGCCAGCAGTTCCGGGGGGGGGCCTAGCACAGATACGCAGTATTTT; CDR3: CASSSGGGPSTDTQYF; length: 16; size: NA; D: TRBD2; V: TRBV27; J: TRBJ2-3
DNA: TGTGCCAGCAGCTTGGGGACTAGCGGGGGGGCCTTGTTTGACTTC; CDR3: CASSLGTSGGALFDF; length: 15; size: NA; D: TRBD2; V: TRBV11-2; J: TRBJ2-5
DNA: TGTGCCAGCAGCCCGGGACTTGTGACGGATGAGCAGTTCTTC; CDR3: CASSPGLVTDEQFF; length: 14; size: NA; D: NA; V: TRBV7-2; J: TRBJ2-1
DNA: TGTGCCAGCAGCCAAGATGGGAAGAACACTGAAGCTTTCTTT; CDR3: CASSQDGKNTEAFF; length: 14; size: NA; D: NA; V: TRBV3-1/TRBV3-2; J: TRBJ1-1
DNA: TGCGCCAGCAGCCCAAGCGGGAGCCCCACAGATACGCAGTATTTT; CDR3: CASSPSGSPTDTQYF; length: 15; size: NA; D: TRBD2; V: TRBV5-1; J: TRBJ2-3
DNA: TGTGCCAGCAGTGAAGGTTCGGGTCGGGGGCGCGGTTTTGGTGAGCAGTTCTTC; CDR3: CASSEGSGRGRGFGEQFF; length: 18; size: NA; D: NA; V: TRBV6-1; J: TRBJ2-1
DNA: TGCAGTGCTAGTAGTCTGAGACAGAATAGCAATCAGCCCCAGCATTTT; CDR3: CSASSLRQNSNQPQHF; length: 16; size: NA; D: NA; V: TRBV20-1; J: TRBJ1-5
DNA: TGCGCCAGCAGCCAAGTAGATATGGGTTTCACCGGGGAGCTGTTTTTT; CDR3: CASSQVDMGFTGELFF; length: 16; size: NA; D: NA; V: TRBV4-1; J: TRBJ2-2
DNA: TGCGCCAGCAGCTTGGTCGTTGAGCAGTTCTTC; CDR3: CASSLVVEQFF; length: 11; size: NA; D: NA; V: TRBV5-1; J: TRBJ2-1
DNA: TGTGCCAGCTGCACAGGGGCCGGAGGAAGCAATCAGCCCCAGCATTTT; CDR3: CASCTGAGGSNQPQHF; length: 16; size: once; D: TRBD1; V: TRBV6-6; J: TRBJ1-5
DNA: TGTGCCAGCAGCTTGGATGACCCACCAGAGCAGTTCTTC; CDR3: CASSLDDPPEQFF; length: 13; size: NA; D: NA; V: TRBV5-6; J: TRBJ2-1
DNA: TGTGCCAGCAGCTTACGACTAGCGGGAGGGCGCTCGGCAGAGACCCAGTACTTC; CDR3: CASSLRLAGGRSAETQYF; length: 18; size: NA; D: TRBD2; V: TRBV7-8; J: TRBJ2-5
DNA: TGTGCCAGCAGGTTGATTGGGGGTAGCCAGCCCCAGCATTTT; CDR3: CASRLIGGSQPQHF; length: 14; size: few; D: NA; V: TRBV27; J: TRBJ1-5
DNA: TGTGCCAGTAGTATAAGGGACGCTGGAAACACCATATATTTT; CDR3: CASSIRDAGNTIYF; length: 14; size: NA; D: NA; V: TRBV19; J: TRBJ1-3
DNA: TGTGCCAGTAGTCAAGGCCTCCTCGGGTTCGTAGCTTTCTTT; CDR3: CASSQGLLGFVAFF; length: 14; size: NA; D: NA; V: TRBV19; J: TRBJ1-1
DNA: TGTGCCAGCAGCTTAGCGCTTGGGACAGGGGCTGGCTACACCTTC; CDR3: CASSLALGTGAGYTF; length: 15; size: NA; D: TRBD1; V: TRBV7-2; J: TRBJ1-2
DNA: TGCGCCAGCAGCCACGCGTGGTCGGGGGGCGGGATGTACGAGCAGTACTTC; CDR3: CASSHAWSGGGMYEQYF; length: 17; size: NA; D: NA; V: TRBV4-3; J: TRBJ2-7
DNA: TGCGCCAGCAGCCCCCGAGTCGCTAGCGGTCCGAACACCGGGGAGCTGTTTTTT; CDR3: CASSPRVASGPNTGELFF; length: 18; size: NA; D: TRBD2; V: TRBV5-1; J: TRBJ2-2
DNA: TGTGCCAGCAGTTTCGGCAGACACCTAGGCTACACCTTC; CDR3: CASSFGRHLGYTF; length: 13; size: NA; D: NA; V: TRBV12-3/TRBV12-4; J: TRBJ1-2
DNA: TGTGCCAGCAGTTATCTGGCTAGCGGGGTAAACAATGAGCAGTTCTTC; CDR3: CASSYLASGVNNEQFF; length: 16; size: NA; D: TRBD2; V: TRBV6-5; J: TRBJ2-1